Listed here are 29 T cell receptor beta chains from one sample, sequenced in a study of regulatory T cells in long-lasting Graves disease. The time point: newly diagnosed GD, antithyroid drugs for less than 3 months. The TCR library was prepared using RNA isolated from PBMCs. According to the study, TCR beta libraries were built with iRepertoire HTBI primers and CDR3-region Arm-PCR. TCRdb used MiXCR to reprocess the multiplex PCR reads, holding one entry per CDR3 protein. The sample consists of around 420,000 distinct CDR3 sequences, roughly 16% of them appearing once. This specimen consisted of peripheral blood mononuclear cells (PBMCs), obtained at new diagnosis, from a patient treated with antithyroid drugs. These receptor sequences come from a female donor with Graves disease.

This clonotype was observed at least ten times. At one of its ends the junction is not consistent with the germline gene, which may arise from a read error. This rearrangement joins TRBV5-1 to TRBJ1-1; D unclear. The V gene's germline CDR1 is SGHRS and CDR2 YFSETQ. The CDR3 is 13 residues long. Here the CDR3 reads CASGLGSNTEAFF. For the CDR3, the DNA is TGCGCCAGCGGCTTGGGCTCGAACACTGAAGCTTTCTTT.

The sample holds many counts of this clonotype. The genes are TRBV7-9 and TRBJ2-1, with D unclear. Per germline, CDR1 SEHNR and CDR2 FQNEAQ (reference sequence). The CDR3 extends over 11 amino acids. V dropped 2 bases and J dropped 9 bases, with 5 bases sitting between them. This CDR3 reads CASSLSREQFF. DNA for the CDR3: TGTGCCAGCAGCTTATCCCGTGAGCAGTTCTTC.

This clonotype showed up many times. CDR3 nucleotide sequence: TGTGCCAGCAGCCAAGATCAGGGGTATCAGCCCCAGCATTTT. Its translation is CASSQDQGYQPQHF. The chain couples TRBV3-1 to TRBJ1-5, with D possibly matching TRBD1 (6 bases). Trimming shortened V by 0 bases and J by 5 bases, and 8 bases separated the two germline ends. The germline V gene encodes CDR1 LGHDT and CDR2 YNNKEL (reference sequence). This CDR3 spans 14 amino acids.

This clonotype was found many times. V gene TRBV6-1 combines with J gene TRBJ1-1, with unresolved D. This CDR3 has 13 amino acids. CDR1 is MNHNS, CDR2 SASEGT, per germline. V lost 8 bases and J lost 1, with 11 bases in between. In nucleotides, the CDR3 is TGTGCCAGCGGGATAGGCTGGAACACTGAAGCTTTCTTT. This encodes CASGIGWNTEAFF.

This clonotype appeared a few times. The rearrangement uses TRBV19 and TRBJ1-2; D is perhaps TRBD1 (5 bases). Trimming took 4 bases from V and 4 from J, leaving 13 bases between them. CDR1 is LNHDA and CDR2 is SQIVND in the germline V gene (reference sequence). The CDR3 is made up of 14 amino acids. The CDR3 DNA reads TGTGCCAGTAGTAGCTTGGGGACGGGCTATGGCTACACCTTC. It translates to CASSSLGTGYGYTF.

The chain recombines TRBV12-3 or TRBV12-4 with TRBJ1-1, with D perhaps matching TRBD1 (5 bases). There are 16 residues in the CDR3. V lost 1 base to trimming and J lost 5 bases, with 17 bases between them. The CDR3 is CASSLVLDKLRTEAFF. The DNA of the CDR3 is TGTGCCAGCAGTTTAGTATTGGACAAACTGCGGACTGAAGCTTTCTTT.

This clonotype was seen many times. The J gene is TRBJ1-5, the V gene TRBV30; D gene uncertain. The germline CDR1 and CDR2 sequences are GTSNPN and SVGIG (reference sequence). V lost 1 base and J 6 bases, leaving 10 bases between the germline ends. The CDR3 loop spans 13 amino acids. The CDR3 loop reads CAWSANRRQPQHF. Here the CDR3 DNA reads TGTGCCTGGAGTGCTAACCGTCGTCAGCCCCAGCATTTT.

The CDR3 DNA follows: TGCAGTGCTAGAGATGACAGGGTCTACGAGCAGTACTTC. Residues: CSARDDRVYEQYF. The gene calls are TRBV20-1 and TRBJ2-7; 7 nucleotides line up with TRBD1. V lost 0 bases to trimming and J lost 3 bases; unmatched junction nucleotides: 2. Germline V gene sequence: CDR1 DFQATT, CDR2 SNEGSKA (reference sequence). The CDR3 extends over 13 amino acids.

Concerning this clonotype: A much larger clonotype is one base distant, so this may be a read error. CDR3 region: CVSSVGRIQETQYF. CDR3 DNA: TGTGTCAGCAGTGTCGGACGGATCCAAGAGACCCAGTACTTC. The chain joins TRBV6-2 or TRBV6-3 to TRBJ2-5, with D unclear. This CDR3 is 14 amino acids long. Germline assignment: CDR1 MNHEY and CDR2 SVGEGT.

The V and J genes are TRBV4-2 and TRBJ2-6; D unclear. Trimming cost V 0 bases and J 0 bases, with 15 bases left between them. The germline gives CDR1 LGHNA, CDR2 YNFKEQ. There are 19 residues in the CDR3. CDR3 nucleotide sequence: TGTGCCAGCAGCCAAGATTATCGGGTGTACAGCTCTGGGGCCAACGTCCTGACTTTC. It is translated as CASSQDYRVYSSGANVLTF.

A few counts support this clonotype. This chain joins TRBV12-3 or TRBV12-4 and TRBJ2-1, with TRBD2 identical over 8 bases. V lost 3 bases and J lost 9; bases outside the gene matches: 10. The CDR3 is 15 amino acids. CDR3 sequence (DNA): TGTGCCAGCAGTTTGAATACGGGAGGGCCGGTTGAGCAGTTCTTC. It yields the protein CASSLNTGGPVEQFF.

This clonotype was counted ten times or more. The chain combines TRBV27 with TRBJ2-7, with TRBD1 matching 7 bases. In germline, CDR1 is MNHEY, CDR2 SMNVEV (reference sequence). This CDR3 is 16 amino acids long. V shed 6 bases and J 2 bases; nucleotides not matched to a gene: 13. The CDR3 here is CASRGRSGQSPYEQYF. The CDR3, as DNA: TGTGCCAGCAGGGGGAGATCGGGACAGTCCCCCTACGAGCAGTACTTC.

This clonotype appeared a few times. This chain links TRBV19 with TRBJ2-5; tentatively, D is TRBD1 (5 bases). The CDR3 contains 16 residues. Germline V gene data show CDR1 as LNHDA and CDR2 as SQIVND (reference sequence). V lost 3 bases and J lost 0, with 14 bases in between. CDR3 nucleotide sequence: TGTGCCAGTAGTATTCGGCAGGGATTATACCAAGAGACCCAGTACTTC. Translating gives CASSIRQGLYQETQYF.

This clonotype has a count of ten or more. The chain has TRBV7-2 and TRBJ2-3; no clear D. Looked up from germline, CDR1 is SGHTA and CDR2 is FQGNSA. The length of the CDR3 is 13 residues. V was shortened by 5 bases and J by 5 bases, with 11 bases between the two germline ends. The DNA of the CDR3 is TGTGCCAGCAGCACCGGATTAAAAGATACGCAGTATTTT. As protein: CASSTGLKDTQYF.

V and J are TRBV19 and TRBJ1-2; tentative D call: TRBD1 (5 bases). There are 14 residues in the CDR3. Per germline, CDR1 LNHDA and CDR2 SQIVND (reference sequence). V was cut by 2 bases and J by 6 bases, with 13 bases left in between. Written as DNA, the CDR3 is TGTGCCAGTAGTATAAACTCTCGAGGGGATGGCTACACCTTC. It specifies CASSINSRGDGYTF.

This clonotype was recorded many times. The chain has TRBV6-2 or TRBV6-3 and TRBJ2-5; 8 bases align to TRBD1. Unmatched junction bases numbered 17, after V lost 8 bases and J lost 3 bases. This CDR3 comprises 17 residues. Looked up from germline, CDR1 is MNHEY and CDR2 is SVGEGT. CDR3 amino acids: CASLIIGDRSAEETQYF. The CDR3 DNA reads as TGTGCCAGCCTCATAATTGGGGACAGGTCGGCTGAAGAGACCCAGTACTTC.

J is TRBJ2-2 and V is TRBV2; the D is unclear. V lost 5 bases to trimming and J lost 3 bases, with 16 bases between them. Germline-derived CDR1 and CDR2 are SNHLY and FYNNEI. The CDR3 is 16 residues long. CDR3 nucleotides: TGTGCCAGCAGTTACTCCCGGGCACGGGACACCGGGGAGCTGTTTTTT. Residues: CASSYSRARDTGELFF. Supplemented by reference TRBV2 and TRBJ2-2, the full variable domain reads EPEVTQTPSHQVTQMGQEVILRCVPISNHLYFYWYRQILGQKVEFLVSFYNNEISEKSEIFDDQFSVERPDGSNFTLKIRSTKLEDSAMYFCASSYSRARDTGELFFGEGSRLTVL.

This clonotype was seen at least ten times. The germline gene is not matched at one end of the junction; a read error may be the cause. This chain links TRBV5-1 with TRBJ2-3, with D possibly being TRBD1 or TRBD2 (6 bases each). This CDR3 region has 13 residues. CDR1 is SGHRS and CDR2 is YFSETQ in the germline V gene. CDR3 DNA: TGTGCCAGCAGCCCCGGGGGCGTCGATACGCAGTATTTT. It translates to CASSPGGVDTQYF.

This clonotype was seen ten or more times. J is TRBJ2-2 and V is TRBV11-2; no clear D gene. Trimming removed 6 bases at V and 7 bases at J, with 18 bases between. This CDR3 has 15 amino acids. The germline V gene encodes CDR1 SGHAT and CDR2 FQNNGV. The CDR3 loop is CASRKAVPGGGELFF. The CDR3 coding sequence is TGTGCCAGCAGGAAGGCGGTTCCTGGCGGCGGGGAGCTGTTTTTT.

This clonotype has more than one count but fewer than ten. J is TRBJ1-5 and V is TRBV7-2; D is unclear. CDR1 SGHTA and CDR2 FQGNSA come from the germline V gene. The CDR3 spans 14 residues. V lost 2 bases and J lost 4, with 9 bases in between. CDR3 protein: CASSLIVGNQPQHF. The CDR3 bases are TGTGCCAGCAGCTTAATTGTCGGGAATCAGCCCCAGCATTTT.

This chain uses TRBV12-5 with TRBJ1-2, with D possibly TRBD1 on 5 matching bases. The ends were cut back, 1 base at V and 8 bases at J, with 11 bases in the middle. The V gene's germline CDR1 is LGHNT and CDR2 FRNRAP. The CDR3 is made up of 13 amino acids. The CDR3 DNA is TGTGCTAGTGGTTTGGATACACGACAGGGCTACACCTTC. This gives the protein CASGLDTRQGYTF. Complete variable domain (other parts from reference TRBV12-5 and TRBJ1-2): DARVTQTPRHKVTEMGQEVTMRCQPILGHNTVFWYRQTMMQGLELLAYFRNRAPLDDSGMPKDRFSAEMPDATLATLKIQPSEPRDSAVYFCASGLDTRQGYTFGSGTRLTVV.

This clonotype was recorded many times. CDR3 residues: CASRPEGQGNYQPQHF. The CDR3 coding sequence is TGTGCCAGCAGGCCTGAGGGACAGGGGAATTATCAGCCCCAGCATTTT. The gene calls are TRBV6-1 and TRBJ1-5; 10 positions agree with TRBD1. Unmatched junction bases numbered 10, after V lost 6 bases and J lost 5 bases. CDR3 length: 16 residues. Germline V CDR1 and CDR2: MNHNS, SASEGT.

For this clonotype: This may come from a read error, since a much larger clone is one base off. The chain uses TRBV12-3 or TRBV12-4 and TRBJ2-5, with TRBD2 as a possible D gene (6 bases). The V and J ends lost 6 bases and 0 bases respectively, with 8 bases between them. The CDR3 is 13 residues long. CDR3 sequence reads: CASSAGNQETQYF. Here the CDR3 DNA reads TGTGCCAGCAGCGCGGGGAACCAAGAGACCCAGTACTTC.

This clonotype has at least ten counts. This chain uses TRBV20-1 with TRBJ2-7; D unresolved. The germline CDR1 and CDR2 sequences are DFQATT and SNEGSKA (reference sequence). Trimming stripped 5 bases from V and 5 bases from J, with 7 bases between. The CDR3 runs 10 residues. Written as DNA, the CDR3 is TGCAGTGCTGCCCACGACGAGCAGTACTTC. Amino acids: CSAAHDEQYF.

The sample holds many counts of this clonotype. The genes are TRBV28 and TRBJ2-7; no clear D gene. The CDR3 sequence is 12 residues long. The V gene lost 6 bases and the J gene lost 2 bases, with 8 bases spanning the gap. Germline loops: CDR1 MDHEN, CDR2 SYDVKM. This chain's CDR3 is CASSPTTYEQYF. DNA of the CDR3: TGTGCCAGCAGCCCAACCACCTACGAGCAGTACTTC. The full variable domain, rest sourced from reference TRBV28 and TRBJ2-7, is DVKVTQSSRYLVKRTGEKVFLECVQDMDHENMFWYRQDPGLGLRLIYFSYDVKMKEKGDIPEGYSVSREKKERFSLILESASTNQTSMYLCASSPTTYEQYFGPGTRLTVT.

This clonotype was counted at least ten times. The V and J genes are TRBV6-2 or TRBV6-3 and TRBJ2-7; TRBD2 matches at 7 bases. CDR1 is MNHEY, CDR2 SVGEGT, per germline. This CDR3 region has 16 residues. Unmatched junction bases numbered 7, after V lost 2 bases and J lost 0 bases. CDR3: CASSYKRGGSSYEQYF. CDR3 DNA: TGTGCCAGCAGTTACAAGCGTGGCGGGAGCTCCTACGAGCAGTACTTC.

This clonotype was seen at least ten times. The genes are TRBV11-2 and TRBJ2-2, with a weak D call TRBD1 (6 bases). The CDR3 is 17 residues long. Trimming took 1 base from V and 0 from J, leaving 12 bases between them. CDR1 and CDR2 (germline): SGHAT, FQNNGV. DNA for the CDR3: TGTGCCAGCAGCTTAGGTCTCCGGACAGCGAACACCGGGGAGCTGTTTTTT. Amino acid sequence: CASSLGLRTANTGELFF.

The V call is TRBV24-1, the J call TRBJ2-2; 12 bases match TRBD2. CDR3 length equals 15 residues. Germline V gene sequence: CDR1 KGHDR, CDR2 SFDVKD. J was trimmed by 6 bases and V by 11 bases; bases with no gene match: 9. CDR3 sequence (DNA): TGTGCCATCTCGCCTAGCGGGGGGGCAGCCGGGGAGCTGTTTTTT. Its translation: CAISPSGGAAGELFF.

This clonotype was seen at least ten times. The rearrangement joins TRBV2 to TRBJ1-5, with D possibly being TRBD1 (5 bases). V lost 8 bases and J lost 3, with 17 bases in between. This CDR3 comprises 15 residues. Germline V CDR1 and CDR2: SNHLY, FYNNEI. The CDR3 sequence: CASVRDSSTNQPQHF. The CDR3 DNA sequence: TGTGCCAGCGTCAGGGATTCCTCGACCAATCAGCCCCAGCATTTT.